This is a list of T cell receptor beta chains from one sample in a study of blood T cell repertoires in COVID-19. Sequencing was performed with immunoSEQ multiplex PCR; in TCRdb, only in-frame clones are kept and a portion is missing. The sample lists 250,000 to 350,000 clones, roughly 88% occurring once. The sequenced sample consisted of PBMCs or T cells enriched from blood (not recorded which). The receptors derive from a woman in her thirties who had recovered from COVID-19. The CDR3 runs from the conserved cysteine through the conserved F or W. D genes are given only for firm matches. Clone size is not always given. Where it is, it says once, few, many or a class for expanded clones.

>TRBD1|TRBJ2-7|TRBV7-2|.
CASSLTGGSYEQYF
TGTGCCAGCAGCCTCACAGGGGGGTCCTACGAGCAGTACTTC
>.|TRBJ2-3|TRBV21-1|few
CASSKEGTSFTDTQYF
TGTGCCAGCAGCAAAGAGGGGACTAGCTTCACAGATACGCAGTATTTT
>.|TRBJ1-4|TRBV30|.
CAWGGTGEKLFF
TGTGCCTGGGGCGGTACAGGAGAAAAACTGTTTTTT
>.|TRBJ2-5|TRBV2|.
CASSERRLGRPEETQYF
TGTGCCAGCAGTGAAAGGCGATTAGGGAGGCCGGAAGAGACCCAGTACTTC
>TRBD2|TRBJ2-7|TRBV6-5|once
CASSYDSGNTYEQYF
TGTGCCAGCAGTTACGATAGCGGGAACACCTACGAGCAGTACTTC
>.|TRBJ2-7|TRBV9|.
CASSVTQVGAPLYEQYF
TGTGCCAGCAGCGTAACCCAAGTTGGGGCACCCCTGTACGAGCAGTACTTC
>.|TRBJ2-5|TRBV1|.
CTSSQVRGGGRQETQYF
TGCACCAGCAGCCAAGTCCGAGGGGGTGGCCGGCAAGAGACCCAGTACTTC
>TRBD2|TRBJ2-5|TRBV11-2|few
CASSLALGLAGGIQETQYF
TGTGCCAGCAGCTTAGCCCTGGGACTAGCGGGAGGGATTCAAGAGACCCAGTACTTC
>.|TRBJ2-1|TRBV11-2|.
CASSYSGTYNEQFF
TGTGCCAGCAGCTATAGCGGAACCTACAATGAGCAGTTCTTC
>TRBD1|TRBJ1-5|TRBV28|.
CASHEQTGSQPQHF
TGTGCCAGTCACGAACAGACAGGGAGTCAGCCCCAGCATTTT
>TRBD1|TRBJ2-7|TRBV18|few
CASSPRDRGYEQYF
TGTGCCAGCTCACCTCGGGACAGGGGCTACGAGCAGTACTTC
>.|TRBJ1-6|TRBV19|.
CASSRESSPLHF
TGTGCCAGTAGTAGGGAGAGTTCACCCCTCCACTTT
>.|TRBJ1-1|TRBV30|few
CAWPQGEAFF
TGTGCCTGGCCCCAGGGGGAAGCTTTCTTT
>.|TRBJ1-2|TRBV5-4|.
CASSFPAEASYTF
TGTGCCAGCAGCTTTCCGGCGGAGGCAAGCTACACCTTC
>.|TRBJ2-1|TRBV2|.
CASSEARGSGYNEQFF
TGTGCCAGCAGTGAAGCGCGGGGTAGCGGTTACAATGAGCAGTTCTTC
>.|TRBJ1-2|TRBV28|.
CASSLPRGVKGYTF
TGTGCCAGCAGTCTCCCGCGGGGAGTAAAAGGCTACACCTTC
>TRBD1|TRBJ1-4|TRBV12-3/TRBV12-4|.
CASRRGGDEKLFF
TGTGCCAGCCGCAGAGGGGGCGATGAAAAACTGTTTTTT
>TRBD1|TRBJ2-2|TRBV10-3|.
CAISPGQRTGELFF
TGTGCCATCAGTCCGGGACAGCGCACCGGGGAGCTGTTTTTT
>TRBD1|TRBJ1-2|TRBV18|.
CASSPTTGVSVGYTF
TGTGCCAGCTCACCCACTACAGGGGTCTCTGTCGGCTACACCTTC
>TRBD2|TRBJ2-7|TRBV5-1|few
CASSSGPGAGGPREQYF
TGCGCCAGCAGCTCTGGACCGGGAGCGGGAGGGCCCCGCGAGCAGTACTTC
>TRBD2|TRBJ2-3|TRBV5-4|.
CASSLAGLAGPTDTQYF
TGTGCCAGCAGCTTGGCCGGACTAGCGGGACCCACAGATACGCAGTATTTT
>.|TRBJ1-6|TRBV2|.
CASSEGRVVGSPLHF
TGTGCCAGCAGTGAAGGCAGGGTCGTAGGTTCACCCCTCCACTTT
>.|TRBJ2-5|TRBV18|.
CASSPPRAGRETQYF
TGTGCCAGCTCACCACCTCGGGCAGGGAGGGAGACCCAGTACTTC
>.|TRBJ2-5|TRBV3-1/TRBV3-2|once
CASSTGGRETQYF
TGTGCCAGCAGCACCGGGGGGCGAGAGACCCAGTACTTC
>.|TRBJ1-1|TRBV7-9|.
CASSPKFTGRAFF
TGTGCCAGCAGCCCTAAGTTCACAGGGAGAGCTTTCTTT
>.|TRBJ1-6|TRBV30|.
CASTGRANNSPLHF
TGTGCCTCAACGGGCAGGGCGAATAATTCACCCCTCCACTTT
>TRBD2|TRBJ2-1|TRBV7-8|.
CASGGRLRTSGINEQFF
TGTGCCAGCGGGGGGAGGCTGAGGACTAGCGGGATTAATGAGCAGTTCTTC
>.|TRBJ2-2|TRBV6-5|.
CASSSLNLNAGELFF
TGTGCCAGCAGTTCCCTAAACCTTAACGCCGGGGAGCTGTTTTTT
>.|TRBJ1-1|TRBV12-3/TRBV12-4|.
CASSTVRGSEAFF
TGTGCCAGCAGTACCGTCCGGGGGTCTGAAGCTTTCTTT
>TRBD1|TRBJ2-7|TRBV7-9|.
CASSLAEDRGRSYEQYF
TGTGCCAGCAGCTTAGCCGAGGACAGGGGTAGATCCTACGAGCAGTACTTC
>TRBD1|TRBJ2-1|TRBV5-1|.
CASSWGTEGNEQFF
TGCGCCAGCAGCTGGGGGACAGAGGGCAATGAGCAGTTCTTC
>.|TRBJ1-2|TRBV2|.
CASTEGGGASYGYTF
TGTGCCAGCACCGAAGGTGGGGGCGCTTCGTATGGCTACACCTTC
>TRBD2|TRBJ2-7|TRBV4-2|.
CASSQGKAGGYYEQYF
TGTGCCAGCAGCCAAGGCAAAGCGGGAGGGTACTACGAGCAGTACTTC
>.|TRBJ1-3|TRBV21-1|.
CASSKTEGLSSGNTIYF
TGTGCCAGCAGCAAAACCGAGGGACTTAGCTCTGGAAACACCATATATTTT
>.|TRBJ1-5|TRBV18|.
CASSPTASNQPQHF
TGTGCCAGCTCACCGACAGCCAGCAATCAGCCCCAGCATTTT
>.|TRBJ1-1|TRBV20-1|.
CSATSEGEAFF
TGCAGTGCAACCTCCGAGGGTGAAGCTTTCTTT
>TRBD1|TRBJ1-5|TRBV24-1|.
CATSDPGTDSNQPQHF
TGTGCCACCAGTGATCCCGGGACAGATAGCAATCAGCCCCAGCATTTT
>.|TRBJ2-7|TRBV5-6|once
CASSGSVQGLIYF
TGTGCCAGCAGCGGCAGTGTTCAGGGGCTTATATACTTC
>TRBD1|TRBJ2-5|TRBV30|.
CAYSSRGPGVSETQYF
TGTGCCTACTCCTCTAGGGGGCCAGGGGTGAGCGAGACCCAGTACTTC
>TRBD1|TRBJ2-1|TRBV5-6|.
CASSPLDRPNEPSYNEQFF
TGTGCCAGCAGCCCGCTGGACAGGCCTAACGAGCCATCCTACAATGAGCAGTTCTTC
>.|TRBJ1-2|TRBV9|.
CASSSSRGTNYGYTF
TGTGCCAGCAGCTCCTCAAGGGGGACCAACTATGGCTACACCTTC
>.|TRBJ1-1|TRBV25-1|.
CASTHGLMNTEAFF
TGTGCCAGCACGCATGGACTCATGAACACTGAAGCTTTCTTT
>TRBD1|TRBJ2-4|TRBV13|.
CASSPRDRGGNIQYF
TGTGCCAGCAGCCCCCGGGACAGGGGTGGAAACATTCAGTACTTC
>TRBD1|TRBJ1-2|TRBV19|.
CASSPGQGVGGYTF
TGTGCCAGTAGTCCGGGACAGGGAGTTGGTGGCTACACCTTC
>TRBD1|TRBJ1-5|TRBV27|.
CASRPRTGSNQPQHF
TGTGCCAGCAGGCCCCGGACAGGGTCGAATCAGCCCCAGCATTTT
>TRBD2|TRBJ2-5|TRBV2|.
CASSDPGLAGVRETQYF
TGTGCCAGCAGTGATCCGGGACTAGCGGGAGTTCGAGAGACCCAGTACTTC
>TRBD1|TRBJ1-4|TRBV6-5|.
CASSTGMEEKLFF
TGTGCCAGTTCGACAGGGATGGAGGAAAAACTGTTTTTT
>TRBD1|TRBJ2-7|TRBV2|.
CASLVGGQASYEQYF
TGTGCCAGCCTCGTGGGGGGACAGGCGTCCTACGAGCAGTACTTC
>TRBD1|TRBJ1-1|TRBV28|.
CASSFRQGGMNTEAFF
TGTGCCAGCAGTTTCAGACAGGGGGGCATGAACACTGAAGCTTTCTTT
>.|TRBJ2-1|TRBV28|.
CASSFVAEDEQFF
TGTGCCAGCAGTTTCGTGGCCGAGGATGAGCAGTTCTTC
>TRBD1|TRBJ1-1|TRBV24-1|.
CATSDGTGRNTEAFF
TGTGCCACCAGTGACGGGACAGGGCGAAACACTGAAGCTTTCTTT
>.|TRBJ1-2|TRBV12-3/TRBV12-4|.
CASRPGVDYGYTF
TGTGCCAGCAGACCAGGGGTAGACTATGGCTACACCTTC
>.|TRBJ2-5|TRBV24-1|.
CATSDPRHNQETQYF
TGTGCCACCAGTGATCCCCGACATAATCAAGAGACCCAGTACTTC
>.|TRBJ2-1|TRBV24-1|once
CATSDPRSYNEQFF
TGTGCCACCAGTGATCCGCGCTCCTACAATGAGCAGTTCTTC
>.|TRBJ2-7|TRBV3-1/TRBV3-2|.
CASSPRGGYEQYF
TGTGCCAGCAGCCCGAGGGGAGGTTACGAGCAGTACTTC
>.|TRBJ1-2|TRBV28|.
CASSWDMKPNYGYTF
TGTGCCAGCAGTTGGGACATGAAACCTAACTATGGCTACACCTTC
>.|TRBJ1-4|TRBV4-1|.
CASSQDVGVNEKLFF
TGCGCCAGCAGCCAAGATGTAGGGGTTAATGAAAAACTGTTTTTT
>.|TRBJ1-5|TRBV9|.
CASSVAIGQPQHF
TGTGCCAGCAGCGTAGCGATCGGTCAGCCCCAGCATTTT
>TRBD1|TRBJ1-6|TRBV19|.
CASWTGDNSPLHF
TGTGCCAGTTGGACAGGGGATAATTCACCCCTCCACTTT
>TRBD2|TRBJ2-2|TRBV9|.
CASSVAGGITGELFF
TGTGCCAGCAGCGTAGCGGGAGGGATAACCGGGGAGCTGTTTTTT